The source of this TCR beta chain is a study of early T cells in non-severe SARS-CoV-2 infection. The study's findings and limits: In VDJdb matching, anti-spike CD8 responses were favored while private and CD4 specificities went missing.

Details on this clonotype: The antigen remains undetermined.

Each single cDNA molecule received a unique molecular identifier. Via MiXCR, TCRdb re-called the 5' RACE reads, giving one row per CDR3 protein. The repertoire includes about 77,000 distinct CDR3 sequences, roughly a sixth of them detected once, and about 3% sits in the top ten. CDR1 and CDR2 from the germline V gene are SGHAT and FQNNGV. V lost 2 bases and J lost 1, with 17 bases in between. The CDR3 loop spans 17 amino acids. This receptor was taken from an adult who was a healthcare worker with PCR-confirmed SARS-CoV-2 infection or an uninfected control (not recorded which). This sequence joins TRBV11-2 and TRBJ1-1, with no clear D. The specimen was whole blood. The CDR3, as DNA: TGTGCCAGCAGCTTATATCCCCGACACGGAAGGAACACTGAAGCTTTCTTT. Amino acids: CASSLYPRHGRNTEAFF.